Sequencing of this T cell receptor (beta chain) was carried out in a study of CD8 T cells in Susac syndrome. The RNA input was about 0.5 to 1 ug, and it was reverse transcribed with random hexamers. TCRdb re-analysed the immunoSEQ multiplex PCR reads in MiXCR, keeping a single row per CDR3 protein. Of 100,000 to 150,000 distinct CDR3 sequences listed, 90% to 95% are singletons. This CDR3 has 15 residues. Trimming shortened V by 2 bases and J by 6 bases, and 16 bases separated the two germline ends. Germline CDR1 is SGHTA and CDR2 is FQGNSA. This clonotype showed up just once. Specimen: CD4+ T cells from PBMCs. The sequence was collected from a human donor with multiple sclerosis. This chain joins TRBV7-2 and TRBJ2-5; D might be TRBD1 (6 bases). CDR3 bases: TGTGCCAGCAGCTTACGCCAAACAGGGTTCAAGACCCAGTACTTC. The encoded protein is CASSLRQTGFKTQYF.